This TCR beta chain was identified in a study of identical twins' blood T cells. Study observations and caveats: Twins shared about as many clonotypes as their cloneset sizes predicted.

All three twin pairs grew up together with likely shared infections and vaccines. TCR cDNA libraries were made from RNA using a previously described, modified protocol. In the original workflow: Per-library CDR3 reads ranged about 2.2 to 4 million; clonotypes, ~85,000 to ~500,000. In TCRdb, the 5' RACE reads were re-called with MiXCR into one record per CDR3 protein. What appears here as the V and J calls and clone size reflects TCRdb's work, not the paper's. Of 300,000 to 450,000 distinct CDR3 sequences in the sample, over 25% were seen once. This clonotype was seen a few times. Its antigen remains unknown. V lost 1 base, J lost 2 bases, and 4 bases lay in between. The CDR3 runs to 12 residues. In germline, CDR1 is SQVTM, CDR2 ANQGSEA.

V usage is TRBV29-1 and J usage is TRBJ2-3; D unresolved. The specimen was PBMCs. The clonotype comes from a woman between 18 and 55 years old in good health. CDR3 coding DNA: TGCAGCGTTGAAGGCTACACAGATACGCAGTATTTT. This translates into CSVEGYTDTQYF.